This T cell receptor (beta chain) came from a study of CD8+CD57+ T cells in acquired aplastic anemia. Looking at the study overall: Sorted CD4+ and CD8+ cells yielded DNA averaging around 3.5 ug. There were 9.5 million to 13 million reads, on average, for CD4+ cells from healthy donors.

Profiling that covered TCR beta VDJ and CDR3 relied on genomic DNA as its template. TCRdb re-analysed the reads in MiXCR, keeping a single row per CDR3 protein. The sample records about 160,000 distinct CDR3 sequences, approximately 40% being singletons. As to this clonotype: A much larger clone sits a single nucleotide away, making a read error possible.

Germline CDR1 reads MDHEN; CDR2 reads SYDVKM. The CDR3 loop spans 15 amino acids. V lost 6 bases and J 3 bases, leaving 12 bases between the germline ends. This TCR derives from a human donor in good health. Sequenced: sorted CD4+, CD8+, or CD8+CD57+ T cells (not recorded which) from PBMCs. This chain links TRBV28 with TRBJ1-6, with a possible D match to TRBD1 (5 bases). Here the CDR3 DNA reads TGTGCCAGCAGGCTACAAGGGGACTATAATTCACCCCTCCACTTT. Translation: CASRLQGDYNSPLHF.